This TCR beta chain was profiled in a study of T cells after posttransplantation cyclophosphamide. Study-wide results and caveats: Later post-transplant blood repertoires were often dominated by donor CD8+ memory clones. Recipient CMV seropositivity and CMV reactivation strongly tracked TRB clonality. TRB overlap between skin or GI tissue T cells and blood was limited.

The germline V gene encodes CDR1 SGHRS and CDR2 YFSETQ. V gave up 0 bases and J gave up 2 bases, with 11 bases separating them. This CDR3 has 15 amino acids. The repertoire was sequenced with immunoSEQ multiplex PCR; TCRdb's copy has only in-frame clones and lacks some. The table shows 9,500 to 15,000 clones, with 75% to 85% occurring only once. Controls had myeloablative marrow grafts with methotrexate and calcineurin inhibitor, sampled at 1 year. In the case of this clone: What it binds is unknown.

The starting material was PBMCs, obtained around 55 weeks after allogeneic stem cell transplant with calcineurin inhibitor and methotrexate. This sequence joins TRBV5-1 and TRBJ2-5; no clear D. The receptor comes from a male patient between 25 and 39 years old who received an allogeneic stem cell transplant from an unrelated donor, was CMV-positive, and had acute GVHD only. Some T cells may be supplied by the graft donor. The CDR3 here is CASSLGDRAQETQYF. CDR3 bases: TGCGCCAGCAGCTTGGGAGATAGAGCTCAAGAGACCCAGTACTTC.